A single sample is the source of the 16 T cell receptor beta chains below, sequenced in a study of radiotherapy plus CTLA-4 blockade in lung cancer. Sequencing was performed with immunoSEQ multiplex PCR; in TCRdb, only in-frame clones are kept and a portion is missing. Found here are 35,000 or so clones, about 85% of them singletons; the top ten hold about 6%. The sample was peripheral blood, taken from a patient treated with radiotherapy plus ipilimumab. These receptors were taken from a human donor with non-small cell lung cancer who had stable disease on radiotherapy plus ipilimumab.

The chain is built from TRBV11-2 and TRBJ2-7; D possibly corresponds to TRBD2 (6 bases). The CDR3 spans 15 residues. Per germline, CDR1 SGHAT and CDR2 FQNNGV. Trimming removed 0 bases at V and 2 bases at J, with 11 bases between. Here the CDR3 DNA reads TGTGCCAGCAGCTTAGATCCGGGAGATCCCTACGAGCAGTACTTC. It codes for CASSLDPGDPYEQYF.

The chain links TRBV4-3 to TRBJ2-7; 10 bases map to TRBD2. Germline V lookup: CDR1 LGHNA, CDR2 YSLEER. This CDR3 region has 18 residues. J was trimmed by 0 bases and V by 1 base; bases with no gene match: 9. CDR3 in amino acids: CASSQAGGLAGDSYEQYF. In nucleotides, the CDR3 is TGCGCCAGCAGCCAAGCCGGAGGGCTAGCGGGAGACTCCTACGAGCAGTACTTC.

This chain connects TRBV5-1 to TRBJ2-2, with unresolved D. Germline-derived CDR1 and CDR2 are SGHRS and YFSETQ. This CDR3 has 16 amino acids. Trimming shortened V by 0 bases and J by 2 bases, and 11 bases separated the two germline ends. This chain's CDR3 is CASSLGLGLNTGELFF. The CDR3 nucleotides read TGCGCCAGCAGCTTGGGTCTGGGCTTAAACACCGGGGAGCTGTTTTTT.

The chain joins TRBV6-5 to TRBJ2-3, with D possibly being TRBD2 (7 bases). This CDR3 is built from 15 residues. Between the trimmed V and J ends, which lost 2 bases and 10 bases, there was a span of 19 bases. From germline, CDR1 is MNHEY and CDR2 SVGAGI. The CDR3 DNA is TGTGCCAGCAGTTACAGGACTAGGAGGGGGGGGGCGCAGTATTTT. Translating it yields CASSYRTRRGGAQYF.

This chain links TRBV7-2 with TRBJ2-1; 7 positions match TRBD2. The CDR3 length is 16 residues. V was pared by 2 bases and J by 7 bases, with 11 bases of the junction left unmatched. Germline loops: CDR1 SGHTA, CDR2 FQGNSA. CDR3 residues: CASSLNVWEGRNEQFF. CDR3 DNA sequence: TGTGCCAGCAGCTTAAACGTGTGGGAGGGGAGGAATGAGCAGTTCTTC.

The CDR3 spells CASSLIQGVTEAFF. CDR3 DNA sequence: TGTGCCAGCAGCTTAATCCAGGGTGTTACTGAAGCTTTCTTT. V usage is TRBV11-2 and J usage is TRBJ1-1; D is perhaps TRBD1 (5 bases). V lost 2 bases, J lost 5 bases, and 12 bases lay in between. This CDR3 has 14 residues. CDR1 is SGHAT, CDR2 FQNNGV, per germline.

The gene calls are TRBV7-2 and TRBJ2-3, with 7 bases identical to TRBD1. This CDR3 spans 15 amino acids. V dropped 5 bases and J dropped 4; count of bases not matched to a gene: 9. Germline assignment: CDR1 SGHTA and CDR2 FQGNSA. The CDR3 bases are TGTGCCAGCAGCCCACCGGGACAGTCGTCAGATACGCAGTATTTT. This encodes CASSPPGQSSDTQYF.

The CDR3 spells CASSWGGATYGYTF. In DNA form, the CDR3 reads TGTGCCAGCAGTTGGGGGGGGGCAACCTATGGCTACACCTTC. The chain links TRBV27 to TRBJ1-2, with D perhaps TRBD1 (6 bases). The CDR3 covers 14 residues. CDR1 and CDR2 (germline): MNHEY, SMNVEV (reference sequence). Trimming shortened V by 4 bases and J by 4 bases, and 13 bases separated the two germline ends.

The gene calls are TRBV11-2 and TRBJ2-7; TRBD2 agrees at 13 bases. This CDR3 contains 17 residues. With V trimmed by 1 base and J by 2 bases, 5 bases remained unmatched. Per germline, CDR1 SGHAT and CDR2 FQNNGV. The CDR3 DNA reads TGTGCCAGCAGCTTAGGGACTAGCGGGAGTCCCGCCTACGAGCAGTACTTC. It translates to CASSLGTSGSPAYEQYF.

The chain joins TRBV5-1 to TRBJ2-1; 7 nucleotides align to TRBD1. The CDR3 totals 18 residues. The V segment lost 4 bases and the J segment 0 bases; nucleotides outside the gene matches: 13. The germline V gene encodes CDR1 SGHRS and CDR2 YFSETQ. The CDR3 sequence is CASSPGGQAWSSYNEQFF. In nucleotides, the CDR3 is TGCGCCAGCAGCCCAGGTGGACAGGCCTGGAGCTCCTACAATGAGCAGTTCTTC.

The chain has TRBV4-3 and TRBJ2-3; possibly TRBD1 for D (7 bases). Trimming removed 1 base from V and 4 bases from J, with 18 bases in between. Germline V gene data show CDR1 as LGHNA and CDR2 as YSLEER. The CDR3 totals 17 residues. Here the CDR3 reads CASSQAVGRGEPDTQYF. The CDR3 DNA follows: TGCGCCAGCAGCCAAGCTGTGGGCAGGGGGGAGCCAGATACGCAGTATTTT.

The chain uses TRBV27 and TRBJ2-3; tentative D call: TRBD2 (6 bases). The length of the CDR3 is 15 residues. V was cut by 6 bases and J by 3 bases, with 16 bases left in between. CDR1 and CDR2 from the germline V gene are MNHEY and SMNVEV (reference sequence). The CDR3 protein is CASSPLAKGTDTQYF. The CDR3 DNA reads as TGTGCCAGCAGCCCTCTAGCGAAAGGGACAGATACGCAGTATTTT.

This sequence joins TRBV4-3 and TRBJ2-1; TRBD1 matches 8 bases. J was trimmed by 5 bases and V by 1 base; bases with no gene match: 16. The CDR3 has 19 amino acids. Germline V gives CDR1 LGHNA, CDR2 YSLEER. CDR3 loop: CASSQAGTGWHTPHNEQFF. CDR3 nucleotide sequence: TGCGCCAGCAGCCAAGCCGGGACAGGATGGCACACGCCCCACAATGAGCAGTTCTTC.

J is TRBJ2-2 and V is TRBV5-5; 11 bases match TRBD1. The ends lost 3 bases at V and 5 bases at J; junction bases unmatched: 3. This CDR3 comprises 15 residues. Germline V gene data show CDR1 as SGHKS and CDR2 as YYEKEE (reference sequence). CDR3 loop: CASSWGTGGTGELFF. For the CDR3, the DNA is TGTGCCAGCAGCTGGGGGACAGGGGGAACCGGGGAGCTGTTTTTT.

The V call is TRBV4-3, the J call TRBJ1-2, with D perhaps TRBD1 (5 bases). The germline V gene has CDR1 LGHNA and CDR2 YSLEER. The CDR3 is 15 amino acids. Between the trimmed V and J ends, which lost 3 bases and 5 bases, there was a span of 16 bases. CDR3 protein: CASSQGGTPGYGYTF. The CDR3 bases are TGCGCCAGCAGCCAGGGGGGGACCCCAGGTTATGGCTACACCTTC.

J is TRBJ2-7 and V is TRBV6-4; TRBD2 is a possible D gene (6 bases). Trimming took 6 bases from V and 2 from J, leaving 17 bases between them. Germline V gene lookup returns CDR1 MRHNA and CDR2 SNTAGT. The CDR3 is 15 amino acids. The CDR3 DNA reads TGTGCCAGCAGGCTAAGGATAGCGGAAACCTACGAGCAGTACTTC. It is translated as CASRLRIAETYEQYF.